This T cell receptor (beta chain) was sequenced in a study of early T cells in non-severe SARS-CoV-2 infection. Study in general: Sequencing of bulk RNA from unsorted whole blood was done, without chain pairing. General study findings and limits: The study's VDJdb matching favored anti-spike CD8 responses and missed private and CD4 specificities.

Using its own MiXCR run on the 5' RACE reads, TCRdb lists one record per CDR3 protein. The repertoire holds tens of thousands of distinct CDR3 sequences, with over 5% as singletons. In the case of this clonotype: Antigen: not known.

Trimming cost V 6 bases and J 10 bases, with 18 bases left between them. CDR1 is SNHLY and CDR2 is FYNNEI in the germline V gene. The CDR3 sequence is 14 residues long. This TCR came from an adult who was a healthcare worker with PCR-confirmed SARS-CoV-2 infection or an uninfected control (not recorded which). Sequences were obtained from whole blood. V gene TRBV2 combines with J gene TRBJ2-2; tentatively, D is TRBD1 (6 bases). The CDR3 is CASRVGTNSAELFF. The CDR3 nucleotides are TGTGCCAGCAGAGTCGGGACAAACTCCGCGGAGCTGTTTTTT.